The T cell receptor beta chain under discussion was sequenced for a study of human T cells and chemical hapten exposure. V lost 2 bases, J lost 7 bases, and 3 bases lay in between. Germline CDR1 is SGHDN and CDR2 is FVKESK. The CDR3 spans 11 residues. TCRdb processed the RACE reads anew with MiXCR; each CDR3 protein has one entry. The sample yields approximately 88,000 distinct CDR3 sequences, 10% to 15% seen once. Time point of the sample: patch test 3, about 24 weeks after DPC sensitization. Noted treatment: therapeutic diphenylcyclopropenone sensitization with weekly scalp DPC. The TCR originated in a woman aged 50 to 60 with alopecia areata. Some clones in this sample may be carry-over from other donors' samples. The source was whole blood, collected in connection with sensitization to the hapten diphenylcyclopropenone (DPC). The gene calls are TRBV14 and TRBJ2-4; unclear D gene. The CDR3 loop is CASSQSNIQYF. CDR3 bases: TGTGCCAGCAGCCAAAGTAACATTCAGTACTTC.